The 5 T cell receptor beta chains below were found in one sample sequenced in a study of graft-versus-host responses after intestinal transplantation. For these TCRs, the target antigens are not known. Profiling relied on immunoSEQ multiplex PCR, and the TCRdb table lists in-frame clones only, not all of them. The table includes under 85,000 clones, 94% detected once. The sequencing used unstimulated CD8+ T cells sorted from spleen or lymph node cells, collected before intestinal transplant. These receptors all come from a human donor who received an intestinal transplant.

The rearrangement links TRBV7-9 to TRBJ2-5; D not resolved. Judging by the DNA end, TRBJ2-7 fits better; the J call may be wrong. Per the germline V gene, CDR1 is SEHNR and CDR2 is FQNEAQ (reference sequence). The CDR3 spans 14 residues. The CDR3 region is CASSLVAATYEQYF. The DNA for the CDR3 is TGTGCCAGCAGCTTAGTGGCAGCCACCTACGAGCAGTACTTC.

The chain carries TRBV6-6 and TRBJ2-7, with D perhaps being TRBD1 or TRBD2 (6 bases each). The germline V gene has CDR1 MNHNY and CDR2 SVGAGI (reference sequence). The CDR3 length is 14 residues. V lost 11 bases and J lost 4, with 21 bases in between. The CDR3 here is CAVQQGGLAYEQYF. CDR3 bases: TGTGCCGTCCAACAGGGAGGACTGGCTTACGAGCAGTACTTC.

The chain carries TRBV10-3 and TRBJ2-3; 9 bases are a match to TRBD1. Trimming at V came to 0 bases and at J to 4 bases, leaving 11 bases not matched to a gene. The germline V gene has CDR1 ENHRY and CDR2 SYGVKD. The CDR3 sequence is 18 residues long. DNA for the CDR3: TGTGCCATCAGTGAGTCTGGAGGGGACAGGGCCTATTCAGATACGCAGTATTTT. It translates to CAISESGGDRAYSDTQYF.

V usage is TRBV9 and J usage is TRBJ2-5, with D unresolved. The CDR3 length is 15 residues. The V gene lost 0 bases and the J gene lost 4 bases, with 13 bases spanning the gap. Germline V gene lookup returns CDR1 SGDLS and CDR2 YYNGEE. The CDR3 loop is CASSVGGAEGETQYF. The DNA for the CDR3 is TGTGCCAGCAGCGTAGGTGGAGCAGAAGGAGAGACCCAGTACTTC.

The chain links TRBV9 to TRBJ2-1, with TRBD1 as a possible D gene (6 bases). CDR1 is SGDLS and CDR2 is YYNGEE in the germline V gene. Trimming shortened V by 0 bases and J by 0 bases, and 10 bases separated the two germline ends. The CDR3 is 16 amino acids. The CDR3 nucleotides read TGTGCCAGCAGCGTAGGGACAGCGAGCTCCTACAATGAGCAGTTCTTC. It translates to CASSVGTASSYNEQFF.